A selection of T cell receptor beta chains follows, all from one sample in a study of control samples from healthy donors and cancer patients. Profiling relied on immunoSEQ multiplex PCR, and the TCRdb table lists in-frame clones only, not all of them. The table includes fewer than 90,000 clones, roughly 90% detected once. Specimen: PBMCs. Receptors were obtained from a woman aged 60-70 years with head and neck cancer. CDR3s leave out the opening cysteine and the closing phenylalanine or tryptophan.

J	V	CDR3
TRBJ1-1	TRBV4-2	ASSLTPYRDREAEAF
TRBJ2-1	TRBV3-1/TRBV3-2	ASSQSGSSYNEQF
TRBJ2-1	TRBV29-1	SVGTSGINEQF
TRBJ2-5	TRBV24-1	ATSDPNQETQY
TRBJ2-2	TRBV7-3	ATRTGGNTGELF
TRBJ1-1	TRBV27	ASRNRGGTEAF
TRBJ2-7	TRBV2	ASSVGGYNEQY
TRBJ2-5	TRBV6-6	ASSYSGGGQETQY
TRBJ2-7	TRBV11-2	ASSSGQGSYEQY
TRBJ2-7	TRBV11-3	ASSTLGGGEQY
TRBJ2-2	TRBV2	ASSAAGVYTGELF
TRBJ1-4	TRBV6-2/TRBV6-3	ASSYGGETNEKLF
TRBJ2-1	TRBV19	ASGAWAGARF
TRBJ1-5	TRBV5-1	ASSLTGQESNQPQH
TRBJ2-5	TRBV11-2	ASSLDRAGGLFQETQY
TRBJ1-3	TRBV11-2	ASSLTGYGNTIY
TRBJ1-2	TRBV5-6	ASSSTGTGYGYT
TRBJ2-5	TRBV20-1	SAVLGETQY
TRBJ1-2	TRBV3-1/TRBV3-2	ASSQDGSYYGYT
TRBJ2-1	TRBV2	ASSEPASGDVAATTTYNEQF
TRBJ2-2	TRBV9	ASSASGTSNTGELF
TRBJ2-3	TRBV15	ATSKGGLYTDTQY
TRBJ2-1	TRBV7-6	ASSSSPGTYNEQF
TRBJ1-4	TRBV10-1	ASTEFWYRDRIESNEKLF
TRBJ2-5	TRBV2	ASGDSYQETQY
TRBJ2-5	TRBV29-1	SVARGEETQY
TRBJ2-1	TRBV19	ASSISDQLGSNEQF
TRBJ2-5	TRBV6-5	ASSWGLIQETQY
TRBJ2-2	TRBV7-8	ASSITGGFTGELF
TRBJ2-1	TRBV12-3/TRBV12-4	ASSNTRVEF
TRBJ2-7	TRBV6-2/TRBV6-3	ASSFSYEQY
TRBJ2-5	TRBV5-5	ASSPRWAGGETQY
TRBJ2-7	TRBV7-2	ASSPGGYREQY
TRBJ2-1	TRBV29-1	SVEPTYNEQF
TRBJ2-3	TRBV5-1	ASSQGPGLAGGPPSTDTQY
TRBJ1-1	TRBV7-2	ASRGPFMNTEAF
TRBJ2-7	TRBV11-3	ASSSTSGSYEQY
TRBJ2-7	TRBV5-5	ASSLGVGTGATYEQY
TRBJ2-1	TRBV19	ASSTPGLAFNEQF
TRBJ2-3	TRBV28	ASRSGTSTDTQY
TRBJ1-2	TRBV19	ASIPGGGGGYT
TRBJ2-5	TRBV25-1	ASSEYKAGMETQY
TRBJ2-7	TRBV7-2	ASSLNGGQTYEQY
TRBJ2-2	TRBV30	AWRRTEAGELF
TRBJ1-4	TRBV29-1	SVKTGEKLF
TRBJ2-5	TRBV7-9	ASSLGRSGEVQETQY
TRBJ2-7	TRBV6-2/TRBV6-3	ASSYSYLRLAEVYEQY
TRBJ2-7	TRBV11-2	ASSSGVGTASYEQY
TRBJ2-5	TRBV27	ASNGRNQETQY
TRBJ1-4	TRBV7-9	ASSLGRLGIDEKLF
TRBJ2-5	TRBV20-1	SASGLAGQQETQY
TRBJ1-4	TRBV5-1	ASSAVHSPEKLF
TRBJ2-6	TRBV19	ASSILLGGSSGANVLT
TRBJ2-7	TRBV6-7	ASSYFFPGSGEQY
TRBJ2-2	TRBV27	ASRHTEPTGELF
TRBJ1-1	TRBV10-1	ASSEGTLNTEAF
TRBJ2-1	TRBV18	ASSETSGSIYEQF
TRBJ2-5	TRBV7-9	ASSLGTAQETQY
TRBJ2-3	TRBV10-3	AGGSGADTQY